The 6 T cell receptor beta chains below all came from one sample that was sequenced in a study of blood T cell repertoires in COVID-19. The repertoire was sequenced with immunoSEQ multiplex PCR; TCRdb's copy has only in-frame clones and lacks some. The sample holds about 170,000 clones, under 90% seen once. The sample taken for sequencing was peripheral blood. The receptor source for this set is a woman aged 70 to 79 with COVID-19, enrolled during active disease.

The rearrangement uses TRBV7-8 and TRBJ2-3, with TRBD2 matching over 16 bases. The CDR3 spans 19 residues. Germline loops: CDR1 SGHVS, CDR2 FQNEAQ. V was clipped by 4 bases and J by 0 bases; unmatched bases: 7. CDR3 bases: TGTGCCAGCAGCTCGGGACTAGCGGGGGGGATATCAAGCACAGATACGCAGTATTTT. Translation gives CASSSGLAGGISSTDTQYF. Drawing the rest from reference TRBV7-8 and TRBJ2-3, the complete variable domain is GAGVSQSPRYKVAKRGQDVALRCDPISGHVSLFWYQQALGQGPEFLTYFQNEAQLDKSGLPSDRFFAERPEGSVSTLKIQRTQQEDSAVYLCASSSGLAGGISSTDTQYFGPGTRLTVL.

In its sample, this clone was seen a few times. The gene calls are TRBV30 and TRBJ1-2; D not resolved. Germline values: CDR1 GTSNPN, CDR2 SVGIG (reference sequence). V lost 3 bases and J lost 4, with 21 bases in between. The CDR3 has 16 amino acids. The CDR3 here is CAWRGSTGQPRYGYTF. The CDR3 DNA is TGTGCCTGGAGGGGCTCTACCGGTCAACCCCGCTATGGCTACACCTTC.

This clone was recorded only once. The V call is TRBV24-1, the J call TRBJ2-1; 8 positions match TRBD2. Germline V gene data show CDR1 as KGHDR and CDR2 as SFDVKD. There are 16 residues in the CDR3. Losses at the gene ends were 4 bases for V and 8 bases for J; bases not matched to a gene: 12. DNA of the CDR3: TGTGCCACCAGTGAGCCGGGGGGGCCGGGGACCGATGAGCAGTTCTTC. It codes for CATSEPGGPGTDEQFF.

This chain connects TRBV2 to TRBJ2-2, with D tentatively TRBD1 (5 bases). Germline values: CDR1 SNHLY, CDR2 FYNNEI. The CDR3 is 15 residues long. The V and J ends lost 8 bases and 0 bases respectively, with 13 bases between them. The chain's CDR3 is CASRGAQSNTGELFF. The CDR3 DNA reads TGTGCCAGCCGTGGGGCACAGTCGAACACCGGGGAGCTGTTTTTT.

The J gene is TRBJ1-6, the V gene TRBV6-4; D is uncertain. The CDR3 covers 13 residues. V was pared by 0 bases and J by 8 bases, with 5 bases between. CDR1 is MRHNA, CDR2 SNTAGT, per germline. The CDR3 loop is CASSDSPDSPLHF. The CDR3 region has the DNA TGTGCCAGCAGTGACTCGCCGGATTCACCCCTCCACTTT.

The genes are TRBV19 and TRBJ2-1; 8 bases agree with TRBD2. From germline, CDR1 is LNHDA and CDR2 SQIVND (reference sequence). J lost 4 bases, V lost 8 bases, and 10 bases had no gene match. CDR3 length: 15 residues. CDR3 coding DNA: TGTGCCAGTTCCACGGGAGGGAGCACGTACAATGAGCAGTTCTTC. Protein sequence: CASSTGGSTYNEQFF.